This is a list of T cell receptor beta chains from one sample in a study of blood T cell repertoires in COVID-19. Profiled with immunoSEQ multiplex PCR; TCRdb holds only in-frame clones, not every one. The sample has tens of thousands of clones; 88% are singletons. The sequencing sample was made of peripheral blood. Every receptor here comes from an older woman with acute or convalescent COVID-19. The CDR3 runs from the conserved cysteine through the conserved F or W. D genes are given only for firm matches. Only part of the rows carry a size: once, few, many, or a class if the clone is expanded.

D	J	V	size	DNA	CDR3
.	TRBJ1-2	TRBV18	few	TGTGCCAGCACCCAGGGATTTAACTATGGCTACACCTTC	CASTQGFNYGYTF
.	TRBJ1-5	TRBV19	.	TGTGCCAGTAGTACCGACAGACATCTTAATCAGCCCCAGCATTTT	CASSTDRHLNQPQHF
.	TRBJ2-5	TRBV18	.	TGTGCCAGCTCCCCCAGGGGAGAGACCCAGTACTTC	CASSPRGETQYF
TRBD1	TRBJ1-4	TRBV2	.	TGTGCCAGCAGAGGACACAGGGGTCGGCCGGAAAAACTGTTTTTT	CASRGHRGRPEKLFF
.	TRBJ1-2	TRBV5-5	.	TGTGCCAGCAGCCCCTGGGGGGAGGCCTATGGCTACACCTTC	CASSPWGEAYGYTF
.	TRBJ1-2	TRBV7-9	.	TGTGCCAGCAGCTTAGGGCTGACTAACTATGGCTACACCTTC	CASSLGLTNYGYTF
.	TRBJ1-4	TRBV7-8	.	TGTGCCAGCAGCTTGAGACCACGACAGGCCATGGGCCTAAAACTGTTTTTT	CASSLRPRQAMGLKLFF
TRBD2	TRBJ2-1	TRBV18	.	TGTGCCAGCTCACTCGGGACTAGCGGCCCCGTGGGGCACAATGAGCAGTTCTTC	CASSLGTSGPVGHNEQFF
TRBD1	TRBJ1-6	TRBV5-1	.	TGCGCCAGCAGCTTATGGGACAGAGATTCACCCCTCCACTTT	CASSLWDRDSPLHF
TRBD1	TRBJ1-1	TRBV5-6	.	TGTGCCAGCAGCTTGGAGCGAACCGGGACAGGGGGCATGGGAGCTTTCTTT	CASSLERTGTGGMGAFF
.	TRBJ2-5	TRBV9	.	TGTGCCAGCAGTCCTCAGACAGGATGGGGCGGAGAGACCCAGTACTTC	CASSPQTGWGGETQYF
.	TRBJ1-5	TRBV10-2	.	TGCGCCAGCAGTGCCCCTTTTCAGCCCCAGCATTTT	CASSAPFQPQHF
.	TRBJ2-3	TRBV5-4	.	TGTGCCAGCAGCTCCCCCTCGACAGCCAGCGTCGCAGATACGCAGTATTTT	CASSSPSTASVADTQYF
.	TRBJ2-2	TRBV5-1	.	TGCGCCAGCAGCTTGGCTCTAGGGAACACCGGGGAGCTGTTTTTT	CASSLALGNTGELFF
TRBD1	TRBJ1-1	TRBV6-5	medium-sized	TGTGCCAGCAGTTACGCTGCAGGGGGCACTGAAGCTTTCTTT	CASSYAAGGTEAFF
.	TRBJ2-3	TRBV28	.	TGTGCCAGCAGCTACAGCGGGTCTAGCACAGATACGCAGTATTTT	CASSYSGSSTDTQYF
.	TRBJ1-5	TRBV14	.	TGTGCCAGCAGCCAAGTTAGGGGTGGTGGCAATCAGCCCCAGCATTTT	CASSQVRGGGNQPQHF
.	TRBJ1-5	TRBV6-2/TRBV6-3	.	TGTGCCAGCAGTTACGATATGTCGGCAGGGGCCGCACAGTTTAGCAATCAGCCCCAGCATTTT	CASSYDMSAGAAQFSNQPQHF
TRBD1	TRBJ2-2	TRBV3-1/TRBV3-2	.	TGTGCCAGCAGCCCGGGACAGAGGAACACCGGGGAGCTGTTTTTT	CASSPGQRNTGELFF
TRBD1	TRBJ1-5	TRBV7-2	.	TGTGCCAGCAGCACTGGACAGGCAGGTCAGCCCCAGCATTTT	CASSTGQAGQPQHF
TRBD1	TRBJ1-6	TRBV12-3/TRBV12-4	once	TGTGCCAGCAGGACAGGGTATAATTCACCCCTCCACTTT	CASRTGYNSPLHF
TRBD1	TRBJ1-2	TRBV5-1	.	TGCGCCAGCAGCTTGGTAGGTGGACAGGGGGTGCGTGGCTACACCTTC	CASSLVGGQGVRGYTF
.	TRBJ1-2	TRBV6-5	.	TGTGCCAGCAGTTACTCAGGGGCCGGCTATGGCTACACCTTC	CASSYSGAGYGYTF
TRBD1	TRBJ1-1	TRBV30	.	TGTGCCTGGACCTGGGACAGGTGGTCTATGAACACTGAAGCTTTCTTT	CAWTWDRWSMNTEAFF
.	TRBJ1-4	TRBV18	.	TGTGCCAGCGGACAGAATGAAAAACTGTTTTTT	CASGQNEKLFF
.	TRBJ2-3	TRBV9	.	TGTGCCAGCAGCGTGCGGGACCTACCAAGCACAGATACGCAGTATTTT	CASSVRDLPSTDTQYF
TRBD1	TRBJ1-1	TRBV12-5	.	TGTGCTAGTGGTACGACACCTTACAGGGGGGACACTGAAGCTTTCTTT	CASGTTPYRGDTEAFF
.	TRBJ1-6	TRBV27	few	TGTGCCAGCAGTTTTTCGTCTAATTCACCCCTCCACTTT	CASSFSSNSPLHF
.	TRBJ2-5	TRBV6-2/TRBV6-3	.	TGTGCCAGCAGTCAGATACAGGGTCCAGAGACCCAGTACTTC	CASSQIQGPETQYF